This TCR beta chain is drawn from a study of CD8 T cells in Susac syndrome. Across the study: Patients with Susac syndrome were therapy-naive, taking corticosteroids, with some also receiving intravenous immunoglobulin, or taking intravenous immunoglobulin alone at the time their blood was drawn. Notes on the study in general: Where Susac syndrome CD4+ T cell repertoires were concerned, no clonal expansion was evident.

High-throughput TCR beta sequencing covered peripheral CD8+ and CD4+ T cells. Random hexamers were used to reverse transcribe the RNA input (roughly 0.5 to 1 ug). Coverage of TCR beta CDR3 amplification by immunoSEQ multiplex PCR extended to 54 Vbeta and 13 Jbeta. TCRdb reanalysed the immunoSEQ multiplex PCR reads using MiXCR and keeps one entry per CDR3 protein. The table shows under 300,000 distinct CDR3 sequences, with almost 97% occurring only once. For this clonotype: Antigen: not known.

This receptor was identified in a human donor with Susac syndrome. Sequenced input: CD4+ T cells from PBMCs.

In nucleotides, the CDR3 is TGCAGTGCCCGAAGGGACTATCGCTACGAGCAGTACTTC. It is translated as CSARRDYRYEQYF. This chain uses TRBV20-1 with TRBJ2-7; 7 nucleotides align to TRBD2. There are 13 residues in the CDR3. Trimming cost V 6 bases and J 3 bases; bases outside gene matches: 8. Germline assignment: CDR1 DFQATT and CDR2 SNEGSKA (reference sequence).